This TCR beta chain appears in the sequencing data of a study of T cell repertoires in cytomegalovirus infection. Study-level background: CMV epitopes, recently identified HLA-C-restricted and well-studied HLA-B-restricted, were used. Through public TCR beta signatures, both CMV infection and matching HLA type were indicated.

On this clonotype itself: Its antigen is not known.

Broader study findings: Accumulated public TCR beta family frequency recognized individuals carrying CMV together with the relevant HLA.

The germline CDR1 and CDR2 sequences are MNHNS and SASEGT. The CDR3 loop spans 12 amino acids. Trimming removed 6 bases from V and 2 bases from J, with 8 bases in between. Using its own MiXCR run on the reads, TCRdb lists one record per CDR3 protein. The table lists 230,000 or so distinct CDR3 sequences, around 35% of them singletons, with roughly three fifths in the top ten. The rearrangement links TRBV6-1 to TRBJ2-7, with D possibly being TRBD1 (5 bases). This clonotype was sampled from a human donor in good health (CMV status not recorded). Some clones in this sample may be carry-over from other donors' samples. Here the sequenced sample was CD8+ T cells from cultured PBMCs, taken from culture after CMV antigen stimulation. This chain's CDR3 is CASRPGTYEQYF. The CDR3 region has the DNA TGTGCCAGCAGGCCAGGGACCTACGAGCAGTACTTC.